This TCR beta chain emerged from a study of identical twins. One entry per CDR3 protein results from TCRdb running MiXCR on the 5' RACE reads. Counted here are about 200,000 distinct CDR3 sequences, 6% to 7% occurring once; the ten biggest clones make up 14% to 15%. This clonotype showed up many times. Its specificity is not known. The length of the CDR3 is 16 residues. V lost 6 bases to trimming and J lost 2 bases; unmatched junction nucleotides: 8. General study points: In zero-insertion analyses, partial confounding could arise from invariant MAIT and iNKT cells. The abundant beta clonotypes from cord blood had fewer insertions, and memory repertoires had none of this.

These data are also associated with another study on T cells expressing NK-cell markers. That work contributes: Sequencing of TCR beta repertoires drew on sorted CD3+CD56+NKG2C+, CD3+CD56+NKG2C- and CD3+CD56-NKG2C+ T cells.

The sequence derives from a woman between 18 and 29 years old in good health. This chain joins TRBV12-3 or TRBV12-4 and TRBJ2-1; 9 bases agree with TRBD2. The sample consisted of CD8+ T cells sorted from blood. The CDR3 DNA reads TGTGCCAGCAGCCATAGCGGGGGTGTTACCTACAATGAGCAGTTCTTC. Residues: CASSHSGGVTYNEQFF.